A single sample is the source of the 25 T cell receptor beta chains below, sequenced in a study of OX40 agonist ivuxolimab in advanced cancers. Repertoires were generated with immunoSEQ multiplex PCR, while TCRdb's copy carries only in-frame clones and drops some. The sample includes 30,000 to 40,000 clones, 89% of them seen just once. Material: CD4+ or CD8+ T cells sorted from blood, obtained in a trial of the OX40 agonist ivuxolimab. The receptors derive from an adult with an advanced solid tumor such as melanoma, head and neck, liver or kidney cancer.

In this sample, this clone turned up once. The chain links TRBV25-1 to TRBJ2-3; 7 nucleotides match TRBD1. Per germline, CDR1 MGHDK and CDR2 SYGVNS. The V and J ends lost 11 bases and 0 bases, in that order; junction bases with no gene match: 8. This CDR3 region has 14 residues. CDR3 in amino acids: CASQGGLSTDTQYF. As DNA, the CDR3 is TGTGCCTCACAAGGGGGCTTAAGCACAGATACGCAGTATTTT.

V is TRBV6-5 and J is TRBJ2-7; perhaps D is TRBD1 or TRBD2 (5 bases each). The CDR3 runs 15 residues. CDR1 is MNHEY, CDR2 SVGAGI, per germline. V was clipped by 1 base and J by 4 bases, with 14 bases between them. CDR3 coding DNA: TGTGCCAGCAGTTACTATCCAGGGACGGCTTACGAGCAGTACTTC. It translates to CASSYYPGTAYEQYF.

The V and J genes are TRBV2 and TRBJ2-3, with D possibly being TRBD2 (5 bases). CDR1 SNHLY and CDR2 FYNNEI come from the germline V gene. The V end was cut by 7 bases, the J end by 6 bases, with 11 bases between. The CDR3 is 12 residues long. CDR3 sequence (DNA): TGTGCCAGCATTCGGGGTGGGGATACGCAGTATTTT. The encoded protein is CASIRGGDTQYF.

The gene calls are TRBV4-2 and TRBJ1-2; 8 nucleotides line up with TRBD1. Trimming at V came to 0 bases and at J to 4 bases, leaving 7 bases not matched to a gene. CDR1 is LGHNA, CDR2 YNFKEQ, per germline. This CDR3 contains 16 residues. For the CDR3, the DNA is TGTGCCAGCAGCCAAGAAACAGGGGGTATAAGCTATGGCTACACCTTC. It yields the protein CASSQETGGISYGYTF.

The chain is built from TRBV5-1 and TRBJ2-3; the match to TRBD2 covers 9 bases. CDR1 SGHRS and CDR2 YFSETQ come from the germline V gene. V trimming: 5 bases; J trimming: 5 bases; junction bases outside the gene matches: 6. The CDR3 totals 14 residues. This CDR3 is CASRLREGLDTQYF. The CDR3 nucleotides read TGCGCCAGCAGATTGCGGGAGGGCCTAGATACGCAGTATTTT. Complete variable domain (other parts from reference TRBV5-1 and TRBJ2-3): KAGVTQTPRYLIKTRGQQVTLSCSPISGHRSVSWYQQTPGQGLQFLFEYFSETQRNKGNFPGRFSGRQFSNSRSEMNVSTLELGDSALYLCASRLREGLDTQYFGPGTRLTVL.

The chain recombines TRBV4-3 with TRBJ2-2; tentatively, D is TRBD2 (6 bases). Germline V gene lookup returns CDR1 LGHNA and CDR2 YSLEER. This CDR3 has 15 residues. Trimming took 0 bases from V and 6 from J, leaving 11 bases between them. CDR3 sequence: CASSQDLGGPGELFF. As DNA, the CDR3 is TGCGCCAGCAGCCAAGATCTCGGAGGGCCCGGGGAGCTGTTTTTT.

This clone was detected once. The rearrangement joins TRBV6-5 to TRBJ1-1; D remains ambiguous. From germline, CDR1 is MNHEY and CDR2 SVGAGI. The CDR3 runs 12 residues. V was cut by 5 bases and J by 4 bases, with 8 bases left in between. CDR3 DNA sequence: TGTGCCAGCAGTCCCACAGTCACTGAAGCTTTCTTT. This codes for CASSPTVTEAFF.

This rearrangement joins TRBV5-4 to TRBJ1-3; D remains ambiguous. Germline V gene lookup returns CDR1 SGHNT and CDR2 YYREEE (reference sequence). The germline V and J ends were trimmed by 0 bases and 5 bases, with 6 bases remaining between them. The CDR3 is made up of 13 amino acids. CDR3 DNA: TGTGCCAGCAGCTTGGAAGGGAGAAACACCATATATTTT. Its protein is CASSLEGRNTIYF.

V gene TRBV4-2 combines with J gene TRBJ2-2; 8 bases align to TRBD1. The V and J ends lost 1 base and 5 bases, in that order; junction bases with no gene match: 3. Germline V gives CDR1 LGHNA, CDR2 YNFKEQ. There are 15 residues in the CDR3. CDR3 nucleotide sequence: TGTGCCAGCAGCCAAGGGCAGGGGGCAACCGGGGAGCTGTTTTTT. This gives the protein CASSQGQGATGELFF.

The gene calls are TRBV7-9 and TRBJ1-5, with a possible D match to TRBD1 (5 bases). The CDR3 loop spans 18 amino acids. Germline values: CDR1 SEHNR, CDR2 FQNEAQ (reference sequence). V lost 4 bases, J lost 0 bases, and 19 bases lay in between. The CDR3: CASSSGTAGGNSNQPQHF. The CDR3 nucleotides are TGTGCCAGCAGCTCAGGGACGGCCGGGGGTAATAGCAATCAGCCCCAGCATTTT.

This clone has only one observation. The chain's CDR3 is CASSSWAGFSYEQYF. The CDR3 bases are TGTGCCAGCAGCTCTTGGGCAGGGTTCTCCTACGAGCAGTACTTC. The chain employs TRBV11-3 and TRBJ2-7; possible D gene TRBD1, 5 bases. The CDR3 contains 15 residues. Trimming removed 4 bases from V and 0 bases from J, with 13 bases in between. The germline CDR1 and CDR2 sequences are SGHNT and YENEEA.

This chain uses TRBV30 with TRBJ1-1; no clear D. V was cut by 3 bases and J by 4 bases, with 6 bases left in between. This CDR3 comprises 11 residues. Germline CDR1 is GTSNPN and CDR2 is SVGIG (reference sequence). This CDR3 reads CAWRWSTEAFF. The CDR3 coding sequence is TGTGCCTGGAGGTGGAGCACTGAAGCTTTCTTT. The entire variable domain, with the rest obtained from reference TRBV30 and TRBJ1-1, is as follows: SQTIHQWPATLVQPVGSPLSLECTVEGTSNPNLYWYRQAAGRGLQLLFYSVGIGQISSEVPQNLSASRPQDRQFILSSKKLLLSDSGFYLCAWRWSTEAFFGQGTRLTVV.

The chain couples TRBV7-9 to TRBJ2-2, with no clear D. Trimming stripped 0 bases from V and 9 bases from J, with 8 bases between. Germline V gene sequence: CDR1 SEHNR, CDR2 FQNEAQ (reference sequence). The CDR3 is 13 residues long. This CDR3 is CASSLALAWELFF. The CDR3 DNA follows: TGTGCCAGCAGCTTAGCGCTTGCTTGGGAGCTGTTTTTT.

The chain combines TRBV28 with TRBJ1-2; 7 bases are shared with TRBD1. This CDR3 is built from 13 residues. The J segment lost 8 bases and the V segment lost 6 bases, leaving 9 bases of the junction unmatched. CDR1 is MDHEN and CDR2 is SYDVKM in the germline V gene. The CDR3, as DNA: TGTGCCAGCAGCTCGACAGGGAATTACGGCTACACCTTC. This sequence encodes CASSSTGNYGYTF.

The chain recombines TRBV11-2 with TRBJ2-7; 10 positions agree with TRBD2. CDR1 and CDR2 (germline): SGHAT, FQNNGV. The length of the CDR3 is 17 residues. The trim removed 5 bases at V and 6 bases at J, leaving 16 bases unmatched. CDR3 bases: TGTGCCAGCAGCCTCCCCCCCGGAGCGGGAGGGCCGGGCGAGCAGTACTTC. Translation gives CASSLPPGAGGPGEQYF.

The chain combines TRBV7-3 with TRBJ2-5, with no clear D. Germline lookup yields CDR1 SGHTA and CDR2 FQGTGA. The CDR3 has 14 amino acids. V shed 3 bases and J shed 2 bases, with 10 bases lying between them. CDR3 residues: CASSFLGNQETQYF. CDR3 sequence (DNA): TGTGCCAGCAGCTTTTTGGGAAATCAAGAGACCCAGTACTTC.

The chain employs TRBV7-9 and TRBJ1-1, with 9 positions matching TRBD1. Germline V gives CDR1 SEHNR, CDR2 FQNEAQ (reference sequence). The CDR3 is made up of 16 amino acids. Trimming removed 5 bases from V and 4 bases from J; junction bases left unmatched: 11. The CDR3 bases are TGTGCCAGCAGCCTAGGACAGGGGAAGGCGGGCACTGAAGCTTTCTTT. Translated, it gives CASSLGQGKAGTEAFF.

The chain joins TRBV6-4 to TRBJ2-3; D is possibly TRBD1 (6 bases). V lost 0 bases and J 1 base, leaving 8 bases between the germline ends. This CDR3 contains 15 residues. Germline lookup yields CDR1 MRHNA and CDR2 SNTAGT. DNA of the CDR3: TGTGCCAGCAGTGACTCAGGGGGTGGCACAGATACGCAGTATTTT. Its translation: CASSDSGGGTDTQYF.

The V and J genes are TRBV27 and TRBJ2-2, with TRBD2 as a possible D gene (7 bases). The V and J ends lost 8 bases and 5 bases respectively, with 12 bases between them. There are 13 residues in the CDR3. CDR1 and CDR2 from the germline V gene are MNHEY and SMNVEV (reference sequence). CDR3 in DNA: TGTGCCAGCTCTCGGGGGGCGACCGGGGAGCTGTTTTTT. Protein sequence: CASSRGATGELFF.

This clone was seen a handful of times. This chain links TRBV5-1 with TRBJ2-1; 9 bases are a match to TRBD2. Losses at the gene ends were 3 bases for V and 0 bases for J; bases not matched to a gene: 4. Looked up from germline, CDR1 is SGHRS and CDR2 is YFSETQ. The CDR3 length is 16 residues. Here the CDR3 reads CASSSLAGDSYNEQFF. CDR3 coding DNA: TGCGCCAGCAGCTCTTTAGCGGGAGACTCCTACAATGAGCAGTTCTTC.

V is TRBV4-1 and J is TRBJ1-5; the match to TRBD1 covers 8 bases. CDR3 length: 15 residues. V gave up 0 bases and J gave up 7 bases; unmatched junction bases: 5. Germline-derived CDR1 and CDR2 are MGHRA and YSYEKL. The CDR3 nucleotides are TGCGCCAGCAGCCAAGACGGGACAGGCTCCCAGCCCCAGCATTTT. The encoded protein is CASSQDGTGSQPQHF.

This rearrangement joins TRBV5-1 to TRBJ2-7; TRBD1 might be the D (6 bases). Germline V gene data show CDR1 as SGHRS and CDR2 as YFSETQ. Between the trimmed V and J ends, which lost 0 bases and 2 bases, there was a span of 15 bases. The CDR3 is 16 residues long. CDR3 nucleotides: TGCGCCAGCAGCTTGGTTTCTACAGGGCATGCCTACGAGCAGTACTTC. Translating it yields CASSLVSTGHAYEQYF.

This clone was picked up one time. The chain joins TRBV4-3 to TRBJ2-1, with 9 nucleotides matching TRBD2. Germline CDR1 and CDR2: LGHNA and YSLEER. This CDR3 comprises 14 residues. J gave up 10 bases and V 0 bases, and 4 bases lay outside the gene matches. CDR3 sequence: CASSQDRTSVEQFF. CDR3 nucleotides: TGCGCCAGCAGCCAAGATCGGACTAGCGTAGAGCAGTTCTTC.

CDR3 bases: TGTGCCAGCAGCTTGGATTTCGGCACTGAAGCTTTCTTT. This encodes CASSLDFGTEAFF. The J gene is TRBJ1-1, the V gene TRBV5-4; D remains unclear. The CDR3 runs to 13 residues. Deletions cut 0 bases from V and 4 bases from J, with 7 bases between. CDR1 is SGHNT and CDR2 is YYREEE in the germline V gene (reference sequence).

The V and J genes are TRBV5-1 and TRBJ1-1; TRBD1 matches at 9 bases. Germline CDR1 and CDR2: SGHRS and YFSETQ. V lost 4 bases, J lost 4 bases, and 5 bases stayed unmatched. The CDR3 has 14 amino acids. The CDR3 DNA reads TGCGCCAGCAGCCCCGGGACAGGGATCACTGAAGCTTTCTTT. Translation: CASSPGTGITEAFF. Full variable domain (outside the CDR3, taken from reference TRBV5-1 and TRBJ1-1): KAGVTQTPRYLIKTRGQQVTLSCSPISGHRSVSWYQQTPGQGLQFLFEYFSETQRNKGNFPGRFSGRQFSNSRSEMNVSTLELGDSALYLCASSPGTGITEAFFGQGTRLTVV.